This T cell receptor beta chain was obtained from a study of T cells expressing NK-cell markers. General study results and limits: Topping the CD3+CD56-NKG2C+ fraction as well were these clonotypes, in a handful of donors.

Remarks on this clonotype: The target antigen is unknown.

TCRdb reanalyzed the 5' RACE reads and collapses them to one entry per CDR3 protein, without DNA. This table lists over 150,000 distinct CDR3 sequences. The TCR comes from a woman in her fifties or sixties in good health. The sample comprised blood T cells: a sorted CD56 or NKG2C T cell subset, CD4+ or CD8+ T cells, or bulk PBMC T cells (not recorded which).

CDR3 region: CASSQGPGATYEQYF. The chain employs TRBV3-1 and TRBJ2-7; TCRdb outputs TRBD1, but without DNA this stays unchecked. CDR1 is LGHDT, CDR2 YNNKEL, per germline (reference sequence). This CDR3 is 15 amino acids long.